This is a list of T cell receptor beta chains from one sample in a study of glioma-infiltrating T cells after dendritic cell vaccination. Profiled with immunoSEQ multiplex PCR; TCRdb holds only in-frame clones, not every one. Among more than 95,000 clones, around 91% were seen once, and the ten largest hold 2.7%. The material sequenced was blood, taken after dendritic cell vaccination. These receptors originate from a human donor with glioblastoma. Each CDR3 is given with its conserved first and last residue. The order of the fields is J gene, V gene, clone size, D gene, CDR3 protein, CDR3 DNA. The D gene is left open where the match is weak. Some rows have no size entry. The others give once, few or many, or a class for an expanded clone.

TRBJ2-1,TRBV5-5,few,TRBD2,CASSLGTSGRATYNEQFF,TGTGCCAGCAGCTTGGGGACTAGCGGGAGGGCCACCTACAATGAGCAGTTCTTC
TRBJ1-1,TRBV15,-,-,CATSIAGGTEAFF,TGTGCCACCAGCATTGCCGGGGGCACTGAAGCTTTCTTT
TRBJ2-3,TRBV5-1,-,TRBD1,CASSLVQGVTDTQYF,TGCGCCAGCAGCTTGGTACAGGGGGTCACAGATACGCAGTATTTT
TRBJ1-5,TRBV18,-,-,CASSPRGARNQPQHF,TGTGCCAGCTCACCGCGGGGTGCTCGCAATCAGCCCCAGCATTTT
TRBJ2-3,TRBV7-8,-,-,CASSTPSATDTQYF,TGTGCCAGCAGCACACCCAGTGCCACAGATACGCAGTATTTT
TRBJ1-6,TRBV6-1,-,TRBD1,CASRIRADREALHF,TGTGCCAGCAGGATCCGGGCCGACAGGGAGGCCCTCCACTTT
TRBJ1-3,TRBV18,-,-,CASSPPRTAGNTIYF,TGTGCCAGCTCACCACCGAGGACAGCTGGAAACACCATATATTTT
TRBJ2-7,TRBV28,-,-,CASSSGQSDEQYF,TGTGCCAGCAGTTCCGGACAGTCCGACGAGCAGTACTTC
TRBJ2-2,TRBV30,once,-,CAWKQLAGELFF,TGTGCCTGGAAACAGTTGGCCGGGGAGCTGTTTTTT
TRBJ1-3,TRBV29-1,-,TRBD1,CSVQGVENTIYF,TGCAGCGTACAGGGGGTGGAAAACACCATATATTTT
TRBJ2-7,TRBV5-1,-,TRBD1,CASSFVDRGGYEQYF,TGCGCCAGCAGCTTTGTGGACAGGGGAGGCTACGAGCAGTACTTC
TRBJ1-1,TRBV5-1,-,-,CASSTWTVGHTEAFF,TGCGCCAGCAGCACCTGGACAGTCGGGCACACTGAAGCTTTCTTT
TRBJ1-3,TRBV11-2,-,-,CASRLLKGGTAGNTIYF,TGTGCCAGCAGACTCCTGAAGGGGGGGACGGCAGGAAACACCATATATTTT
TRBJ1-6,TRBV6-5,-,TRBD1,CASSRDRQGNSPLHF,TGTGCCAGCAGTAGAGATCGACAGGGAAATTCACCCCTCCACTTT
TRBJ2-2,TRBV9,-,-,CASSATVNTGELFF,TGTGCCAGCAGCGCAACAGTGAACACCGGGGAGCTGTTTTTT
TRBJ2-7,TRBV6-4,-,TRBD2,CATWKRIGLAVLASSYEQYF,TGTGCCACCTGGAAACGTATAGGACTAGCGGTTCTAGCCAGCTCCTACGAGCAGTACTTC
TRBJ2-1,TRBV6-5,-,-,CASSYPSMGHEQFF,TGTGCCAGCAGTTACCCCAGTATGGGGCATGAGCAGTTCTTC